The 2 T cell receptor beta chains in this list originate from one sample, sequenced in a study of shared clonotypes between healthy human individuals. Generated by immunoSEQ multiplex PCR, the TCRdb table keeps only in-frame clones and is missing some. The table shows millions of clones, with more than 90% occurring only once. Sequenced input: naive CD4+ T cells sorted from blood. Specified subset: CD45RA+ positively selected. The source is a man younger than 30 in good health.

In the case of this clone: Other DNA sequences within the sample encode an identical CDR3. CDR3 sequence reads: CASSPGSSSYEQYF. The CDR3 DNA follows: TGTGCCAGCTCACCTGGGAGTAGCTCCTACGAGCAGTACTTC. The chain uses TRBV18 and TRBJ2-7, with a tentative D call TRBD2 (5 bases). With 3 bases removed from V and 0 bases from J, the gap between germline ends came to 9 bases. The CDR3 consists of 14 residues. CDR1 is KGHSH, CDR2 LQKENI, per germline.

This clone has just one count. The rearrangement uses TRBV7-2 and TRBJ2-1; 11 nucleotides align to TRBD2. V lost 4 bases, J lost 3 bases, and 2 bases stayed unmatched. CDR1 is SGHTA, CDR2 FQGNSA, per germline. The CDR3 length is 15 residues. The chain's CDR3 is CASSYSGGVYNEQFF. The CDR3 region has the DNA TGTGCCAGCAGCTATAGCGGGGGGGTCTACAATGAGCAGTTCTTC. The whole variable domain, remainder taken from reference TRBV7-2 and TRBJ2-1, is GAGVSQSPSNKVTEKGKDVELRCDPISGHTALYWYRQSLGQGLEFLIYFQGNSAPDKSGLPSDRFSAERTGGSVSTLTIQRTQQEDSAVYLCASSYSGGVYNEQFFGPGTRLTVL.